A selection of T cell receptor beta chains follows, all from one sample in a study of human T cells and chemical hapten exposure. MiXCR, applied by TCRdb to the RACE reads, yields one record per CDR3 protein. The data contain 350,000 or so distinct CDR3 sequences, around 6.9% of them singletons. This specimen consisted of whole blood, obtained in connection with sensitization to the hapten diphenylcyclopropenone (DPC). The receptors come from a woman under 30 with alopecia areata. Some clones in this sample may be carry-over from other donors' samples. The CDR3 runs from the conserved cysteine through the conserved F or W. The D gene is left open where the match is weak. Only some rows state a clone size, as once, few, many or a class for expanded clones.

CDR3 DNA: TGTGCCAGCAGTCCTCTAGGGACAGCTCTTATCCCTAACACCGGGGAGCTGTTTTTT
CDR3 protein: CASSPLGTALIPNTGELFF
D gene: TRBD1
clone size: many
V gene: TRBV27
J gene: TRBJ2-2

CDR3 DNA: TGTGCCAGCAGTCCGGGACAGGGTTCCACCGGGGAGCTGTTTTTT
CDR3 protein: CASSPGQGSTGELFF
D gene: TRBD1
clone size: many
V gene: TRBV12-3/TRBV12-4
J gene: TRBJ2-2

CDR3 DNA: TGTGCCAGCCGCCCTAGCGGGGGGATGGACGAGCAGTACTTC
CDR3 protein: CASRPSGGMDEQYF
D gene: TRBD2
clone size: many
V gene: TRBV12-3/TRBV12-4
J gene: TRBJ2-7

CDR3 DNA: TGCAGTGCTAGAGACTGGGGACCACTCAGCACAGATACGCAGTATTTT
CDR3 protein: CSARDWGPLSTDTQYF
D gene: NA
clone size: few
V gene: TRBV20-1
J gene: TRBJ2-3

CDR3 DNA: TGTGCCAGCAGCTTCGCGGGGCGAACGGACCTCTACGAGCAGTACTTC
CDR3 protein: CASSFAGRTDLYEQYF
D gene: NA
clone size: few
V gene: TRBV11-2
J gene: TRBJ2-7

CDR3 DNA: TGTGCCAGCGAGCGGAACTATGGCTACACCTTC
CDR3 protein: CASERNYGYTF
D gene: NA
clone size: NA
V gene: TRBV2
J gene: TRBJ1-2

CDR3 DNA: TGTGCCAGCAGCCCTTTGCGGGGGGGACTCACAGATACGCAGTATTTT
CDR3 protein: CASSPLRGGLTDTQYF
D gene: TRBD2
clone size: many
V gene: TRBV7-2
J gene: TRBJ2-3

CDR3 DNA: TGTGCCAGCCTTCCCAGGGGCGGGGGCAACACAGATACGCAGTATTTT
CDR3 protein: CASLPRGGGNTDTQYF
D gene: NA
clone size: many
V gene: TRBV6-5
J gene: TRBJ2-3

CDR3 DNA: TGTGCCAGCAGTTATGCGGGCCCACGCTCTGGAAACACCATATATTTT
CDR3 protein: CASSYAGPRSGNTIYF
D gene: NA
clone size: few
V gene: TRBV12-3/TRBV12-4
J gene: TRBJ1-3

CDR3 DNA: TGTGCCAGCACCTTACCTACAGGGCCGCTTGAAGCTTTCTTT
CDR3 protein: CASTLPTGPLEAFF
D gene: NA
clone size: NA
V gene: TRBV5-6
J gene: TRBJ1-1

CDR3 DNA: TGTGCCAGCAGCGAAATCCTGGTCTCTAGGGCCGGGAGGACCGGGGAGCTGTTTTTT
CDR3 protein: CASSEILVSRAGRTGELFF
D gene: TRBD2
clone size: many
V gene: TRBV7-6
J gene: TRBJ2-2

CDR3 DNA: TGCGGGGGAAACTACGAGCAGTACTTC
CDR3 protein: CGGNYEQYF
D gene: NA
clone size: many
V gene: TRBV20-1
J gene: TRBJ2-7

CDR3 DNA: TGTGCCAGCAGCGGACAGGGACATGAGCAGTTCTTC
CDR3 protein: CASSGQGHEQFF
D gene: TRBD1
clone size: NA
V gene: TRBV9
J gene: TRBJ2-1

CDR3 DNA: TGTGCCATCAGTGAAGTGGTGGGGACTGACATAGAAGCTTTCTTT
CDR3 protein: CAISEVVGTDIEAFF
D gene: NA
clone size: many
V gene: TRBV10-3
J gene: TRBJ1-1

CDR3 DNA: TGCGCCAGCACCGAACAGCCTGACACTGAAGCTTTCTTT
CDR3 protein: CASTEQPDTEAFF
D gene: NA
clone size: NA
V gene: TRBV5-1
J gene: TRBJ1-1

CDR3 DNA: TGTGCCAGCATCGATCGGGACAGGTTCACAGATACGCAGTATTTT
CDR3 protein: CASIDRDRFTDTQYF
D gene: TRBD1
clone size: NA
V gene: TRBV6-2/TRBV6-3
J gene: TRBJ2-3

CDR3 DNA: TGCGCCAGCAGTCTCGAAAACATTCAGTACTTC
CDR3 protein: CASSLENIQYF
D gene: NA
clone size: many
V gene: TRBV5-1
J gene: TRBJ2-4

CDR3 DNA: TGCGCCAGCAAGCAAATTGGGGGCCGAACTAACTATGGCTACACCTTC
CDR3 protein: CASKQIGGRTNYGYTF
D gene: NA
clone size: NA
V gene: TRBV4-1
J gene: TRBJ1-2

CDR3 DNA: TGCGCCAGCAGCCAAGATCGATCCAGCGGGGGCTCCACCGGGGAGCTGTTTTTT
CDR3 protein: CASSQDRSSGGSTGELFF
D gene: TRBD2
clone size: many
V gene: TRBV4-3
J gene: TRBJ2-2

CDR3 DNA: TGTGCCAGCAGACCGGGACGGCGAGCTAACTATGGCTACACCTTC
CDR3 protein: CASRPGRRANYGYTF
D gene: NA
clone size: NA
V gene: TRBV12-3/TRBV12-4
J gene: TRBJ1-2

CDR3 DNA: TGTGCCAGCGCAGGTTTTTTTTTTGAAGCTTTCTTT
CDR3 protein: CASAGFFFEAFF
D gene: NA
clone size: NA
V gene: TRBV6-2/TRBV6-3
J gene: TRBJ1-1

CDR3 DNA: TGTGCCAGCAGCTTATTGGGCGGAACTAGCACAGATACGCAGTATTTT
CDR3 protein: CASSLLGGTSTDTQYF
D gene: NA
clone size: many
V gene: TRBV11-2
J gene: TRBJ2-3

CDR3 DNA: TGTGCCAGCAGTCCCATGCCGGGGCTAGCTAACTATGGCTACACCTTC
CDR3 protein: CASSPMPGLANYGYTF
D gene: NA
clone size: NA
V gene: TRBV27
J gene: TRBJ1-2

CDR3 DNA: TGTGCCAGCAGCCCCGTCGGGACAGGTGTTTCTGGAAACACCATATATTTT
CDR3 protein: CASSPVGTGVSGNTIYF
D gene: TRBD1
clone size: NA
V gene: TRBV7-8
J gene: TRBJ1-3

CDR3 DNA: TGCGCCAGCAGCCCCCGAGGGGGAAGCACTGAAGCTTTCTTT
CDR3 protein: CASSPRGGSTEAFF
D gene: NA
clone size: NA
V gene: TRBV4-3
J gene: TRBJ1-1

CDR3 DNA: TGTGCCAGCTCACCGACGGCAGGGCCGGGTGAGAGTGGGCAGTTCTTC
CDR3 protein: CASSPTAGPGESGQFF
D gene: NA
clone size: many
V gene: TRBV18
J gene: TRBJ2-1

CDR3 DNA: TGTGCCACCAGTCCTGTAGGGGCGTACAATGAGCAGTTCTTC
CDR3 protein: CATSPVGAYNEQFF
D gene: NA
clone size: many
V gene: TRBV24-1
J gene: TRBJ2-1

CDR3 DNA: TGTGCCAGCAGCCCGAGGGCGGGGGGGCTGGATGAGCAGTTCTTC
CDR3 protein: CASSPRAGGLDEQFF
D gene: TRBD2
clone size: NA
V gene: TRBV14
J gene: TRBJ2-1

CDR3 DNA: TGTGCCAGCAGTTCGAACACGCTAGCGTTTACCTACAATGAGCAGTTCTTC
CDR3 protein: CASSSNTLAFTYNEQFF
D gene: NA
clone size: NA
V gene: TRBV7-2
J gene: TRBJ2-1

CDR3 DNA: TGTGCCAGCAGACCGGGGGGACAGGGCAAAAACATTCAGTACTTC
CDR3 protein: CASRPGGQGKNIQYF
D gene: TRBD1
clone size: many
V gene: TRBV11-2
J gene: TRBJ2-4

CDR3 DNA: TGTGCCAGCAGTGAAGCCGGCAGGGTGGGTCAGCCCCAGCATTTT
CDR3 protein: CASSEAGRVGQPQHF
D gene: NA
clone size: NA
V gene: TRBV6-1
J gene: TRBJ1-5

CDR3 DNA: TGTGCCAGCAGTAACTCTCCAGGACAGGGGGTTGGTAATGAGCAGTTCTTC
CDR3 protein: CASSNSPGQGVGNEQFF
D gene: TRBD1
clone size: many
V gene: TRBV5-4
J gene: TRBJ2-1

CDR3 DNA: TGTGCCAGCAGCGTAGGGACTAGCGGAACAGAGACCCAGTACTTC
CDR3 protein: CASSVGTSGTETQYF
D gene: TRBD2
clone size: NA
V gene: TRBV9
J gene: TRBJ2-5

CDR3 DNA: TGTGCCAGCAGCCTTCCCAAGGAAGGTGGCACAGATACGCAGTATTTT
CDR3 protein: CASSLPKEGGTDTQYF
D gene: NA
clone size: NA
V gene: TRBV4-2
J gene: TRBJ2-3

CDR3 DNA: TGTGCCAGCAGCCAAGATCAGGCAGGGGTGAATTATCAGCCCCAGCATTTT
CDR3 protein: CASSQDQAGVNYQPQHF
D gene: NA
clone size: few
V gene: TRBV4-2
J gene: TRBJ1-5

CDR3 DNA: TGTGCCAGCAGCCTCGGACAGGGGGAAGACACTGAAGCTTTCTTT
CDR3 protein: CASSLGQGEDTEAFF
D gene: TRBD1
clone size: NA
V gene: TRBV6-5
J gene: TRBJ1-1

CDR3 DNA: TGTGCCATCAGTAGATCGGGACAGGGTGCTGCCACTGAAGCTTTCTTT
CDR3 protein: CAISRSGQGAATEAFF
D gene: TRBD1
clone size: NA
V gene: TRBV10-3
J gene: TRBJ1-1

CDR3 DNA: TGTGCCAGCAGACCGGGAAAGGGAGAGACCCAGTACTTC
CDR3 protein: CASRPGKGETQYF
D gene: NA
clone size: few
V gene: TRBV6-6
J gene: TRBJ2-5

CDR3 DNA: TGTGCCAGCAGCTCCAGGGAGGTGCCGGGGACCCAGTACTTC
CDR3 protein: CASSSREVPGTQYF
D gene: NA
clone size: few
V gene: TRBV7-2
J gene: TRBJ2-5

CDR3 DNA: TGTGCCAGCAGCTCCCGGTCCAGGGGGCCGCAAGAGACCCAGTACTTC
CDR3 protein: CASSSRSRGPQETQYF
D gene: TRBD1
clone size: NA
V gene: TRBV5-8
J gene: TRBJ2-5

CDR3 DNA: TGTGCCAGCAGCATAGCCGGGACAGGAGACGAAAAACTGTTTTTT
CDR3 protein: CASSIAGTGDEKLFF
D gene: TRBD1
clone size: NA
V gene: TRBV7-2
J gene: TRBJ1-4

CDR3 DNA: TGTGCCAGCAGCCGGGACTCCGTGAATTCACCCCTCCACTTT
CDR3 protein: CASSRDSVNSPLHF
D gene: NA
clone size: few
V gene: TRBV27
J gene: TRBJ1-6

CDR3 DNA: TGTGCCATCAGTAACGGACAGAGCGTCTCTTCGTCTGGCTACACCTTC
CDR3 protein: CAISNGQSVSSSGYTF
D gene: NA
clone size: few
V gene: TRBV10-3
J gene: TRBJ1-2

CDR3 DNA: TGTGCCAGCAGCTTAGCTCGACAGGGCGACGGCTACACCTTC
CDR3 protein: CASSLARQGDGYTF
D gene: TRBD1
clone size: few
V gene: TRBV7-2
J gene: TRBJ1-2

CDR3 DNA: TGTGCCAGCAGTAGGGAACTACACTATGGCTACACCTTC
CDR3 protein: CASSRELHYGYTF
D gene: NA
clone size: NA
V gene: TRBV6-1
J gene: TRBJ1-2

CDR3 DNA: TGTGCCAGCAGCGGATTACTAGAGGGAGCCTACGAGCAGTACTTC
CDR3 protein: CASSGLLEGAYEQYF
D gene: NA
clone size: many
V gene: TRBV28
J gene: TRBJ2-7

CDR3 DNA: TGTGCCAGCAGCTCCCCCTTGTTAGGCAAAAACATTCAGTACTTC
CDR3 protein: CASSSPLLGKNIQYF
D gene: NA
clone size: NA
V gene: TRBV14
J gene: TRBJ2-4

CDR3 DNA: TGTGCCAGCAGCCGAAGGAACAGCCTCACTGAAGCTTTCTTT
CDR3 protein: CASSRRNSLTEAFF
D gene: NA
clone size: few
V gene: TRBV6-5
J gene: TRBJ1-1

CDR3 DNA: TGTGCCAGCAGCCTAGGGGACGGCGGGACCCAGTACTTC
CDR3 protein: CASSLGDGGTQYF
D gene: NA
clone size: NA
V gene: TRBV11-2
J gene: TRBJ2-5

CDR3 DNA: TGTGCCATCAGTGTGGTCGGGGGGTACGAGCAGTACTTC
CDR3 protein: CAISVVGGYEQYF
D gene: TRBD2
clone size: few
V gene: TRBV10-3
J gene: TRBJ2-7

CDR3 DNA: TGCGCCAGCAGCCAAGGACTGAGCTCCTACGAGCAGTACTTC
CDR3 protein: CASSQGLSSYEQYF
D gene: NA
clone size: many
V gene: TRBV4-3
J gene: TRBJ2-7

CDR3 DNA: TGCGCCAGCAGCTTGGTGGGCCTTTACAATGAGCAGTTCTTC
CDR3 protein: CASSLVGLYNEQFF
D gene: NA
clone size: few
V gene: TRBV5-1
J gene: TRBJ2-1